Listed below are T cell receptor beta chains from one sample, sequenced in a study of cytomegalovirus exposure and HLA in healthy donors. The data were produced by immunoSEQ multiplex PCR, yet TCRdb's version contains in-frame clones alone and is incomplete. The table lists approximately 150,000 clones, almost 80% of them singletons. Input material: PBMCs. These receptors all stem from a male donor in good health and CMV-seronegative. Each CDR3 is given with its conserved first and last residue. D genes are given only for firm matches. Some rows mark clone size as missing; the rest say once, few, many or name a class of expanded clone.

v_call: TRBV7-6; clone_size: .; j_call: TRBJ2-7; d_call: .; cdr3_nt: TGTGCCAGCAGCTTGGGGCGCTGGGGCAAGCAGTACTTC; cdr3_aa: CASSLGRWGKQYF
v_call: TRBV30; clone_size: few; j_call: TRBJ2-2; d_call: .; cdr3_nt: TGTGCCTGGAGTTTTAGCGGAGGAGACACCGGGGAGCTGTTTTTT; cdr3_aa: CAWSFSGGDTGELFF
v_call: TRBV7-2; clone_size: .; j_call: TRBJ1-2; d_call: TRBD1; cdr3_nt: TGTGCCAGCAGCTCGCAACAGGGGTACGGCTACACCTTC; cdr3_aa: CASSSQQGYGYTF
v_call: TRBV9; clone_size: .; j_call: TRBJ1-1; d_call: TRBD1; cdr3_nt: TGTGCCAGCACCCCACCGGGACAGGGTCTTTTTGGGGTCACTGAAGCTTTCTTT; cdr3_aa: CASTPPGQGLFGVTEAFF
v_call: TRBV7-6; clone_size: .; j_call: TRBJ2-3; d_call: TRBD2; cdr3_nt: TGTGCCAGCAGCTTGCGGACTAGCGGGAGCACAGATACGCAGTATTTT; cdr3_aa: CASSLRTSGSTDTQYF
v_call: TRBV19; clone_size: .; j_call: TRBJ1-1; d_call: .; cdr3_nt: TGTGCCAGTAGGCTCGACAGTGAAGCTTTCTTT; cdr3_aa: CASRLDSEAFF
v_call: TRBV11-2; clone_size: few; j_call: TRBJ2-7; d_call: .; cdr3_nt: TGTGCCAGCTCGGCGCGTCCTGAGGGCGAGCAGTACTTC; cdr3_aa: CASSARPEGEQYF
v_call: TRBV19; clone_size: .; j_call: TRBJ2-2; d_call: TRBD1; cdr3_nt: TGTGCCAGTAGGGGGACAGGGATTGCCGGGGAGCTGTTTTTT; cdr3_aa: CASRGTGIAGELFF
v_call: TRBV7-9; clone_size: .; j_call: TRBJ2-4; d_call: TRBD2; cdr3_nt: TGTGCCAGCAGCTTAGGTCCTAGCGGGAGTGTTAAAAACATTCAGTACTTC; cdr3_aa: CASSLGPSGSVKNIQYF
v_call: TRBV7-9; clone_size: few; j_call: TRBJ2-7; d_call: .; cdr3_nt: TGTGCCAGCAGCTTGGGGCAGGGGAGCTCCTACGAGCAGTACTTC; cdr3_aa: CASSLGQGSSYEQYF
v_call: TRBV7-6; clone_size: .; j_call: TRBJ2-1; d_call: TRBD2; cdr3_nt: TGTGCCAGCAGCAACGAGGCGGGGGGCCACTACAATGAGCAGTTCTTC; cdr3_aa: CASSNEAGGHYNEQFF
v_call: TRBV5-1; clone_size: once; j_call: TRBJ1-1; d_call: .; cdr3_nt: TGCGCCAGCAGCTTGTTAGGGGTCGGGACTGAAGCTTTCTTT; cdr3_aa: CASSLLGVGTEAFF
v_call: TRBV7-3; clone_size: .; j_call: TRBJ2-3; d_call: .; cdr3_nt: TGTGCCAGCAGCTTACTGGCTAGCTCTCGCACAGATACGCAGTATTTT; cdr3_aa: CASSLLASSRTDTQYF
v_call: TRBV7-9; clone_size: few; j_call: TRBJ1-3; d_call: .; cdr3_nt: TGTGCCAGCCAACAGGACCTATACTCTGGAAACACCATATATTTT; cdr3_aa: CASQQDLYSGNTIYF
v_call: TRBV19; clone_size: .; j_call: TRBJ2-7; d_call: .; cdr3_nt: TGTGCCAGTAGTCTGGGAAACACAGGGTCCTACGAGCAGTACTTC; cdr3_aa: CASSLGNTGSYEQYF
v_call: TRBV5-1; clone_size: .; j_call: TRBJ2-1; d_call: .; cdr3_nt: TGCGCCAGCAGCACACTACAGGGTGGTAATGAGCAGTTCTTC; cdr3_aa: CASSTLQGGNEQFF
v_call: TRBV27; clone_size: .; j_call: TRBJ1-2; d_call: TRBD1; cdr3_nt: TGTGCCAGCAGTTACAGGGGGGACTATGGCTACACCTTC; cdr3_aa: CASSYRGDYGYTF
v_call: TRBV2; clone_size: .; j_call: TRBJ2-1; d_call: .; cdr3_nt: TGTGCCAGCGGCGAGACTAGGGTGCGGTACAATGAGCAGTTCTTC; cdr3_aa: CASGETRVRYNEQFF
v_call: TRBV6-6; clone_size: .; j_call: TRBJ2-7; d_call: .; cdr3_nt: TGTGCCAGCAGAGGGAGCTACGAGCAGTACTTC; cdr3_aa: CASRGSYEQYF
v_call: TRBV5-4; clone_size: .; j_call: TRBJ1-3; d_call: .; cdr3_nt: TGTGCCAGCAGCTTCCCCGAGGGTTCACCTGGAAACACCATATATTTT; cdr3_aa: CASSFPEGSPGNTIYF
v_call: TRBV6-1; clone_size: .; j_call: TRBJ2-1; d_call: .; cdr3_nt: TGTGCCAGCTCCTTTAGCGGCCCCTACAATGAGCAGTTCTTC; cdr3_aa: CASSFSGPYNEQFF
v_call: TRBV7-9; clone_size: .; j_call: TRBJ1-6; d_call: .; cdr3_nt: TGTGCCAGCAGCCCCAGGGTGATGGATTCACCCCTCCACTTT; cdr3_aa: CASSPRVMDSPLHF
v_call: TRBV6-5; clone_size: .; j_call: TRBJ2-7; d_call: TRBD1; cdr3_nt: TGTGCCAGCAGAGCGACAGGGTCCGAGCAGTACTTC; cdr3_aa: CASRATGSEQYF
v_call: TRBV20-1; clone_size: .; j_call: TRBJ1-1; d_call: .; cdr3_nt: TGCAGTGCTAGGCCTAACGCTGAAGCTTTCTTT; cdr3_aa: CSARPNAEAFF
v_call: TRBV7-2; clone_size: .; j_call: TRBJ2-1; d_call: .; cdr3_nt: TGTGCCAGCAGTTTAGGCCGACAGCCCAACAATGAGCAGTTCTTC; cdr3_aa: CASSLGRQPNNEQFF
v_call: TRBV4-1; clone_size: .; j_call: TRBJ2-7; d_call: TRBD1; cdr3_nt: TGCGCCAGCAGCCAAGATATCGGACAGGGCTACGAGCAGTACTTC; cdr3_aa: CASSQDIGQGYEQYF
v_call: TRBV6-1; clone_size: .; j_call: TRBJ1-5; d_call: TRBD1; cdr3_nt: TGTGCCAGCGGGAACAGGGGGATGAATCAGCCCCAGCATTTT; cdr3_aa: CASGNRGMNQPQHF
v_call: TRBV2; clone_size: .; j_call: TRBJ2-3; d_call: .; cdr3_nt: TGTGCCAGCAGTGTGCCCGGAGCGGTGGGCACAGATACGCAGTATTTT; cdr3_aa: CASSVPGAVGTDTQYF
v_call: TRBV28; clone_size: .; j_call: TRBJ2-7; d_call: .; cdr3_nt: TGTGCCAGCAGTTCAGATGCCAGGGGGGACTCATACGAGCAGTACTTC; cdr3_aa: CASSSDARGDSYEQYF
v_call: TRBV7-9; clone_size: .; j_call: TRBJ1-2; d_call: .; cdr3_nt: TGTGCCAGCAGCTTAGCGGGCACCCTCTATGGCTACACCTTC; cdr3_aa: CASSLAGTLYGYTF
v_call: TRBV7-7; clone_size: once; j_call: TRBJ2-1; d_call: TRBD1; cdr3_nt: TGTGCCAGCAGCTTGGACAGGGCGCAATACAATGAGCAGTTCTTC; cdr3_aa: CASSLDRAQYNEQFF
v_call: TRBV28; clone_size: .; j_call: TRBJ1-1; d_call: TRBD1; cdr3_nt: TGTGCCAGCAGTTTATTACGGGGGCTGTGGGGACAGCCGAACACTGAAGCTTTCTTT; cdr3_aa: CASSLLRGLWGQPNTEAFF
v_call: TRBV6-6; clone_size: .; j_call: TRBJ2-4; d_call: TRBD2; cdr3_nt: TGTGCCAGCAGTTTTACTAGCGATGGCATTCAGTACTTC; cdr3_aa: CASSFTSDGIQYF
v_call: TRBV5-4; clone_size: .; j_call: TRBJ2-5; d_call: TRBD2; cdr3_nt: TGTGCCAGCATCCGGGAGCGGGAGGCGTACGAAGAGACCCAGTACTTC; cdr3_aa: CASIREREAYEETQYF
v_call: TRBV19; clone_size: .; j_call: TRBJ2-7; d_call: .; cdr3_nt: TGTGCCAGTAGTATCAATCGTGTAGGGGGTTTCGGCGAGCAGTACTTC; cdr3_aa: CASSINRVGGFGEQYF
v_call: TRBV10-1; clone_size: .; j_call: TRBJ2-2; d_call: .; cdr3_nt: TGCGCCAGCAGTGAGACGGGCACCGGGGAGCTGTTTTTT; cdr3_aa: CASSETGTGELFF
v_call: TRBV12-5; clone_size: .; j_call: TRBJ1-2; d_call: .; cdr3_nt: TGTGCTAGTGGCCCGCCGTGGAGGGGCGCCGGTGGTGGCTACACCTTC; cdr3_aa: CASGPPWRGAGGGYTF